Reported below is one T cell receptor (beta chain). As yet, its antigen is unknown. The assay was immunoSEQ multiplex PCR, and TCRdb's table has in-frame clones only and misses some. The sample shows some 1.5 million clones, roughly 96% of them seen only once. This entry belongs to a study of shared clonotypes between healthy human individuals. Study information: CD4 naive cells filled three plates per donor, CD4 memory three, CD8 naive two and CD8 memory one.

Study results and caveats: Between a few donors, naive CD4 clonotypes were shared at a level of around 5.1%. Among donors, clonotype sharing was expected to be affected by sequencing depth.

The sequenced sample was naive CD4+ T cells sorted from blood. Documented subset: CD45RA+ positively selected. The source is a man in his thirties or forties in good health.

The CDR3 region has the DNA TGTGCCAGCTCACCGGAGCCGGGCACCGGGGAGCTGTTTTTT. It codes for CASSPEPGTGELFF. The V call is TRBV18, the J call TRBJ2-2; D not certain. Deletions cut 3 bases from V and 4 bases from J, with 9 bases between. The CDR3 runs to 14 residues. The V gene's germline CDR1 is KGHSH and CDR2 LQKENI. The full variable domain, with the rest looked up from reference TRBV18 and TRBJ2-2, is NAGVMQNPRHLVRRRGQEARLRCSPMKGHSHVYWYRQLPEEGLKFMVYLQKENIIDESGMPKERFSAEFPKEGPSILRIQQVVRGDSAAYFCASSPEPGTGELFFGEGSRLTVL.